Listed below are T cell receptor beta chains from one sample, sequenced in a study of siplizumab effects on memory and regulatory T cells. TCRdb's table, derived via immunoSEQ multiplex PCR, lists solely in-frame clones and lacks some. The sample contains about 120,000 clones, just under 95% of which appear only once. What was sequenced was non-Treg CD4+ T cells sorted from blood. These receptors were obtained from a human donor in good health. Both conserved end residues are part of each CDR3. The order of the fields is J gene, clone size, V gene, D gene, CDR3 protein, CDR3 DNA. D genes are given only for firm matches. Clone size appears in some rows only: once, few, many, or a class for an expanded clone.

j_gene: TRBJ1-3
abundance: few
v_gene: TRBV6-5
d_gene: .
CDR3aa: CASSSLRGGSGNTIYF
CDR3nt: TGTGCCAGCAGTTCCTTACGAGGGGGCTCTGGAAACACCATATATTTT

j_gene: TRBJ2-5
abundance: .
v_gene: TRBV30
d_gene: .
CDR3aa: CAWSVNRGFVETQYF
CDR3nt: TGTGCCTGGAGTGTAAACCGGGGATTTGTTGAGACCCAGTACTTC

j_gene: TRBJ2-2
abundance: .
v_gene: TRBV7-3
d_gene: .
CDR3aa: CASSLSRVTGELFF
CDR3nt: TGTGCCAGCAGCTTATCTCGGGTCACCGGGGAGCTGTTTTTT

j_gene: TRBJ2-5
abundance: .
v_gene: TRBV30
d_gene: TRBD2
CDR3aa: CAWGRQKLAGGPKTQYF
CDR3nt: TGTGCCTGGGGCCGCCAGAAATTAGCGGGGGGGCCGAAGACCCAGTACTTC

j_gene: TRBJ2-7
abundance: .
v_gene: TRBV7-9
d_gene: .
CDR3aa: CASSSGRDGSYEQYF
CDR3nt: TGTGCCAGCAGCTCGGGCAGGGATGGTTCCTACGAGCAGTACTTC

j_gene: TRBJ1-2
abundance: .
v_gene: TRBV30
d_gene: .
CDR3aa: CAWSVGWGGGYTF
CDR3nt: TGTGCCTGGAGTGTAGGGTGGGGTGGTGGCTACACCTTC

j_gene: TRBJ1-4
abundance: .
v_gene: TRBV5-4
d_gene: .
CDR3aa: CASTIKGTATNEKLFF
CDR3nt: TGTGCCAGCACCATAAAGGGGACTGCAACTAATGAAAAACTGTTTTTT

j_gene: TRBJ1-1
abundance: .
v_gene: TRBV27
d_gene: .
CDR3aa: CASSLRSGFEAFF
CDR3nt: TGTGCCAGCAGTTTAAGGTCGGGTTTTGAAGCTTTCTTT

j_gene: TRBJ2-7
abundance: .
v_gene: TRBV10-3
d_gene: .
CDR3aa: CAISESDSPKYEQYF
CDR3nt: TGTGCCATCAGTGAGAGCGACAGCCCAAAGTACGAGCAGTACTTC

j_gene: TRBJ1-6
abundance: .
v_gene: TRBV11-2
d_gene: .
CDR3aa: CASSLGTPGFNSPLHF
CDR3nt: TGTGCCAGCAGCTTAGGGACACCAGGGTTTAATTCACCCCTCCACTTT

j_gene: TRBJ2-7
abundance: .
v_gene: TRBV28
d_gene: TRBD1
CDR3aa: CASATIRGTGGSYEQYF
CDR3nt: TGTGCCAGCGCAACCATCCGAGGGACAGGGGGCTCCTACGAGCAGTACTTC

j_gene: TRBJ2-5
abundance: .
v_gene: TRBV10-3
d_gene: TRBD1
CDR3aa: CAIRGGGQGEGETQYF
CDR3nt: TGTGCCATCAGGGGCGGTGGTCAGGGGGAAGGAGAGACCCAGTACTTC

j_gene: TRBJ2-3
abundance: .
v_gene: TRBV5-4
d_gene: .
CDR3aa: CASSPRPSTDTQYF
CDR3nt: TGTGCCAGCAGCCCCCGACCTAGCACAGATACGCAGTATTTT

j_gene: TRBJ2-7
abundance: once
v_gene: TRBV6-6
d_gene: TRBD1
CDR3aa: CASNKGQGVYEQYF
CDR3nt: TGTGCCAGCAACAAGGGACAGGGAGTCTACGAGCAGTACTTC

j_gene: TRBJ1-1
abundance: .
v_gene: TRBV11-2
d_gene: .
CDR3aa: CASSLISGVTEAFF
CDR3nt: TGTGCCAGCAGCTTAATATCAGGGGTAACTGAAGCTTTCTTT

j_gene: TRBJ2-1
abundance: once
v_gene: TRBV9
d_gene: .
CDR3aa: CASSRDPYNEQFF
CDR3nt: TGTGCCAGCAGCCGGGACCCCTACAATGAGCAGTTCTTC

j_gene: TRBJ2-1
abundance: .
v_gene: TRBV7-9
d_gene: .
CDR3aa: CASSLKGVYNEQFF
CDR3nt: TGTGCCAGCAGCTTAAAGGGGGTTTACAATGAGCAGTTCTTC

j_gene: TRBJ1-6
abundance: .
v_gene: TRBV13
d_gene: .
CDR3aa: CASSAIAVGYNSPLHF
CDR3nt: TGTGCCAGCAGCGCCATCGCGGTCGGTTATAATTCACCCCTCCACTTT

j_gene: TRBJ2-7
abundance: .
v_gene: TRBV5-4
d_gene: TRBD2
CDR3aa: CASRTTGTSSEQYF
CDR3nt: TGTGCCAGCAGGACAACCGGGACTAGCAGCGAGCAGTACTTC

j_gene: TRBJ1-3
abundance: .
v_gene: TRBV2
d_gene: TRBD1
CDR3aa: CASSTGQGPIYF
CDR3nt: TGTGCCAGCAGTACCGGACAGGGTCCCATATATTTT

j_gene: TRBJ1-1
abundance: .
v_gene: TRBV6-1
d_gene: TRBD1
CDR3aa: CASKRDRESAEAFF
CDR3nt: TGTGCCAGCAAAAGGGACAGGGAGTCGGCTGAAGCTTTCTTT

j_gene: TRBJ2-7
abundance: .
v_gene: TRBV15
d_gene: .
CDR3aa: CATSSGDPRVDGSYEQYF
CDR3nt: TGTGCCACCAGCAGTGGGGACCCCCGGGTGGACGGATCTTACGAGCAGTACTTC

j_gene: TRBJ2-1
abundance: .
v_gene: TRBV5-1
d_gene: .
CDR3aa: CASSWGVGSYNEQFF
CDR3nt: TGCGCCAGCAGCTGGGGGGTAGGGTCCTACAATGAGCAGTTCTTC

j_gene: TRBJ2-5
abundance: .
v_gene: TRBV10-1
d_gene: .
CDR3aa: CASSEYSGLQETQYF
CDR3nt: TGCGCCAGCAGTGAATATTCGGGTTTACAAGAGACCCAGTACTTC

j_gene: TRBJ2-3
abundance: .
v_gene: TRBV10-1
d_gene: .
CDR3aa: CASSDGAPSTDTQYF
CDR3nt: TGCGCCAGCAGTGACGGAGCCCCCAGCACAGATACGCAGTATTTT

j_gene: TRBJ1-1
abundance: .
v_gene: TRBV28
d_gene: .
CDR3aa: CASTVSRATEAFF
CDR3nt: TGTGCCAGCACCGTAAGTCGGGCAACTGAAGCTTTCTTT

j_gene: TRBJ1-1
abundance: .
v_gene: TRBV10-3
d_gene: TRBD1
CDR3aa: CAISEEGQGWKAFF
CDR3nt: TGTGCCATCAGTGAGGAAGGACAGGGTTGGAAAGCTTTCTTT

j_gene: TRBJ2-6
abundance: .
v_gene: TRBV10-3
d_gene: .
CDR3aa: CAIRDRGLTGANVLTF
CDR3nt: TGTGCCATCAGAGACAGGGGACTAACTGGGGCCAACGTCCTGACTTTC

j_gene: TRBJ2-2
abundance: .
v_gene: TRBV7-3
d_gene: TRBD2
CDR3aa: CASSLTSGAITGELFF
CDR3nt: TGTGCCAGCAGCCTTACTAGCGGGGCCATCACCGGGGAGCTGTTTTTT

j_gene: TRBJ1-2
abundance: .
v_gene: TRBV6-6
d_gene: .
CDR3aa: CASRNFPYGYTF
CDR3nt: TGTGCCAGCCGCAACTTCCCCTATGGCTACACCTTC

j_gene: TRBJ2-3
abundance: .
v_gene: TRBV15
d_gene: .
CDR3aa: CATSTGGAGDTQYF
CDR3nt: TGTGCCACCAGCACCGGGGGTGCGGGAGATACGCAGTATTTT

j_gene: TRBJ1-2
abundance: .
v_gene: TRBV19
d_gene: .
CDR3aa: CASSIENRAYGYTF
CDR3nt: TGTGCCAGTAGTATAGAGAACAGGGCCTATGGCTACACCTTC

j_gene: TRBJ2-3
abundance: .
v_gene: TRBV12-5
d_gene: .
CDR3aa: CASGGPGHTDTQYF
CDR3nt: TGTGCTAGTGGTGGGCCGGGGCACACAGATACGCAGTATTTT

j_gene: TRBJ2-5
abundance: .
v_gene: TRBV19
d_gene: .
CDR3aa: CASSYGSSGLTQYF
CDR3nt: TGTGCCAGTAGTTATGGGTCATCCGGGTTGACCCAGTACTTC

j_gene: TRBJ1-6
abundance: .
v_gene: TRBV30
d_gene: .
CDR3aa: CAWSVSGIRRNSPLHF
CDR3nt: TGTGCCTGGAGTGTATCAGGGATCAGACGAAATTCACCCCTCCACTTT

j_gene: TRBJ1-2
abundance: .
v_gene: TRBV19
d_gene: .
CDR3aa: CASSIWAPPNYGYTF
CDR3nt: TGTGCCAGTAGTATTTGGGCACCTCCTAACTATGGCTACACCTTC

j_gene: TRBJ2-1
abundance: .
v_gene: TRBV4-1
d_gene: .
CDR3aa: CASSQLAGTYNEQFF
CDR3nt: TGCGCCAGCAGCCAATTAGCAGGGACCTACAATGAGCAGTTCTTC

j_gene: TRBJ1-5
abundance: .
v_gene: TRBV21-1
d_gene: .
CDR3aa: CASSRGRQFKQPQHF
CDR3nt: TGTGCCAGCAGCAGGGGGCGACAGTTTAAACAGCCCCAGCATTTT

j_gene: TRBJ1-2
abundance: .
v_gene: TRBV6-6
d_gene: .
CDR3aa: CASSYREANYGYTF
CDR3nt: TGTGCCAGCAGTTACAGGGAAGCTAACTATGGCTACACCTTC

j_gene: TRBJ2-5
abundance: .
v_gene: TRBV10-3
d_gene: TRBD2
CDR3aa: CAISPRAGGLETQYF
CDR3nt: TGTGCCATCAGCCCCCGAGCGGGGGGGTTGGAGACCCAGTACTTC